A single sample gave rise to the 6 T cell receptor beta chains below, sequenced in a study of OX40 agonist ivuxolimab in advanced cancers. Clones were sequenced by immunoSEQ multiplex PCR, and TCRdb holds only the in-frame ones, with some missing. The sample lists 84,000 or so clones, around nine tenths seen once, with 0.4% to 0.55% in the top ten. This specimen was CD4+ or CD8+ T cells sorted from blood, taken in a trial of the OX40 agonist ivuxolimab. The receptors come from an adult with an advanced solid tumor such as melanoma, head and neck, liver or kidney cancer.

The V and J genes are TRBV7-3 and TRBJ2-5; 9 positions match TRBD2. Germline lookup yields CDR1 SGHTA and CDR2 FQGTGA. The CDR3 covers 15 residues. V was pared by 4 bases and J by 3 bases, with 6 bases of the junction left unmatched. CDR3 in amino acids: CASSSALAGKETQYF. In nucleotides, the CDR3 is TGTGCCAGCAGCTCCGCTCTAGCGGGAAAAGAGACCCAGTACTTC.

The chain recombines TRBV6-5 with TRBJ1-2; 9 bases fit TRBD1. With V trimmed by 2 bases and J by 0 bases, 4 bases remained unmatched. Germline assignment: CDR1 MNHEY and CDR2 SVGAGI. This CDR3 spans 16 amino acids. The CDR3 region has the DNA TGTGCCAGCAGTTACGATGGACAGGGGCCTAACTATGGCTACACCTTC. Its translation is CASSYDGQGPNYGYTF.

The genes are TRBV7-6 and TRBJ2-5; possibly TRBD1 or TRBD2 for D (5 bases each). Deletions cut 5 bases from V and 5 bases from J, with 12 bases between. CDR3 length: 13 residues. Germline V gene sequence: CDR1 SGHVS, CDR2 FNYEAQ. CDR3 in DNA: TGTGCCAGCAGCGTCGGGACGATGGAGACCCAGTACTTC. Translated, it gives CASSVGTMETQYF.

The chain links TRBV11-2 to TRBJ2-7, with TRBD1 identical over 8 bases. From germline, CDR1 is SGHAT and CDR2 FQNNGV. There are 15 residues in the CDR3. Trimming at V came to 5 bases and at J to 3 bases, leaving 9 bases not matched to a gene. The CDR3 nucleotides read TGTGCCAGCAGCCCGCGGACAGGGAACGGCTACGAGCAGTACTTC. Its translation: CASSPRTGNGYEQYF.

The rearrangement links TRBV7-9 to TRBJ2-3; unclear D gene. Germline CDR1 SEHNR, CDR2 FQNEAQ (reference sequence). The CDR3 runs to 13 residues. Trimming left V 5 bases short and J 3 bases short, with 9 bases between. CDR3 protein: CASSGMMTDTQYF. The CDR3 DNA follows: TGTGCCAGCAGCGGGATGATGACAGATACGCAGTATTTT. The whole variable domain, remainder taken from reference TRBV7-9 and TRBJ2-3, is DTGVSQNPRHKITKRGQNVTFRCDPISEHNRLYWYRQTLGQGPEFLTYFQNEAQLEKSRLLSDRFSAERPKGSFSTLEIQRTEQGDSAMYLCASSGMMTDTQYFGPGTRLTVL.

The rearrangement joins TRBV10-3 to TRBJ1-2; no reliable D call. Between the trimmed V and J ends, which lost 8 bases and 3 bases, there was a span of 7 bases. Germline CDR1 reads ENHRY; CDR2 reads SYGVKD. There are 11 residues in the CDR3. CDR3 amino acids: CAIRQDYGYTF. CDR3 bases: TGTGCCATCCGGCAAGACTATGGCTACACCTTC.